These T cell receptor beta chains were read from a single sample in a study of cytotoxic CD8 clonotypes in ibrutinib-treated CLL. Clones were read by immunoSEQ multiplex PCR, and TCRdb kept only the in-frame ones, dropping some. The table shows about 160,000 clones, with around nine tenths occurring only once. The material was PBMCs, obtained at disease progression, from a patient treated with ibrutinib. The receptors were sampled from a human donor with chronic lymphocytic leukemia. The CDR3 runs from the conserved cysteine through the conserved F or W. Fields, in order: V gene, D gene, clone size, J gene, CDR3 DNA, CDR3 protein. D genes are given only for firm matches. Clone size is given for some rows only: seen once, a few or many times, or a class if the clone is expanded.

>TRBV29-1|.|.|TRBJ1-2
TGCAGCGTTTATGAGGGAACTAACTATGGCTACACCTTC
CSVYEGTNYGYTF
>TRBV28|.|.|TRBJ2-3
TGTGCCAGCAGTTGGGCAGGAGACGGGGATACGCAGTATTTT
CASSWAGDGDTQYF
>TRBV7-9|.|.|TRBJ1-1
TGTGCCAGCAGCTTAGAGGGCCAGATGAACACTGAAGCTTTCTTT
CASSLEGQMNTEAFF
>TRBV19|.|.|TRBJ1-1
TGTGCCAGTAGTATCAGTTTGGGTCAGGGGAGGGGTGACACTGAAGCTTTCTTT
CASSISLGQGRGDTEAFF
>TRBV20-1|.|.|TRBJ2-3
TGCAGTGCAGAAATAGATACGCAGTATTTT
CSAEIDTQYF
>TRBV6-4|.|.|TRBJ2-3
TGTGCCAGCAGTGACTCGGGGGGGGCCAACACAGATACGCAGTATTTT
CASSDSGGANTDTQYF
>TRBV5-5|TRBD2|.|TRBJ2-7
TGTGCCAGCAGCTTCACTAGCGCGACGCTCTACGAGCAGTACTTC
CASSFTSATLYEQYF
>TRBV5-4|.|.|TRBJ1-1
TGTGCCAGCAGCCCGGTCGGGGAAAAAAACACTGAAGCTTTCTTT
CASSPVGEKNTEAFF
>TRBV7-9|TRBD2|.|TRBJ2-1
TGTGCCAGCAGCTCTTACCTAGCGGGAGGAAGGGATGAGCAGTTCTTC
CASSSYLAGGRDEQFF
>TRBV5-1|TRBD2|.|TRBJ2-5
TGCGCCAGCAGCCCGGGACTAGCAGTCCAAGAGACCCAGTACTTC
CASSPGLAVQETQYF
>TRBV19|.|.|TRBJ2-1
TGTGCCAGTAGTATTTGGCGGCTAACCAAGGGGGGCAATGAGCAGTTCTTC
CASSIWRLTKGGNEQFF
>TRBV15|.|.|TRBJ1-4
TGTGCCACCAGCAGAGATAAGGTGGATGAAAAACTGTTTTTT
CATSRDKVDEKLFF
>TRBV4-1|.|.|TRBJ1-1
TGCGCCAGCAGCCAAGACCAGGGGTCCGGCACTGAAGCTTTCTTT
CASSQDQGSGTEAFF
>TRBV27|.|.|TRBJ1-5
TGTGCCAGCAGTTTCGGACAGAGCAATCAGCCCCAGCATTTT
CASSFGQSNQPQHF
>TRBV2|.|once|TRBJ2-7
TGTGCCAGCAGTGAAACAGTCAAAGGCTACGAGCAGTACTTC
CASSETVKGYEQYF
>TRBV28|.|once|TRBJ2-5
TGTGCCATCTGTTCAGGCAGTCAAGAGACCCAGTACTTC
CAICSGSQETQYF
>TRBV11-2|.|.|TRBJ2-7
TGTGCCAGCAGCTTAGTCGACGATTCCGAGCAGTACTTC
CASSLVDDSEQYF